The clone carrying this TCR beta chain came up many times. Its antigen remains unidentified. These data belong to a study of T-cell reconstitution after alpha-beta-depleted transplantation in children. Looked up from germline, CDR1 is KGHSH and CDR2 is LQKENI. There are 15 residues in the CDR3. The V and J ends lost 2 bases and 1 base, in that order; junction bases with no gene match: 1. Broader study findings: T-cell counts and diversity at one year following transplant were attributed mainly to newly produced T cells. Several hundred expanded graft clones reportedly supplied alpha-beta T cells about two months after transplant. Recipient T cells and thymic progenitors that survived were the source of the high TCRbeta diversity seen at day 60 in some patients.

Using unique molecular identifiers, the investigators prepared the TCRbeta library. TCRdb re-analysed the PCR reads in MiXCR, keeping a single row per CDR3 protein. The table has under 750,000 distinct CDR3 sequences, 20% to 25% seen once; the top ten hold 12% to 15%. The clonotype originates from a boy younger than two who had a stem cell transplant for acute myeloid leukemia, so the T cells may come from the graft donor. The chain joins TRBV18 to TRBJ2-5; 10 bases are shared with TRBD1. The material sequenced was PBMCs, mostly from graft donor cells, taken 360 days after TCRalphabeta/CD19-depleted stem cell transplant. The CDR3 DNA sequence: TGTGCCAGCTCACCAAGGACAGGGGGCCAAGAGACCCAGTACTTC. Translated, it gives CASSPRTGGQETQYF.